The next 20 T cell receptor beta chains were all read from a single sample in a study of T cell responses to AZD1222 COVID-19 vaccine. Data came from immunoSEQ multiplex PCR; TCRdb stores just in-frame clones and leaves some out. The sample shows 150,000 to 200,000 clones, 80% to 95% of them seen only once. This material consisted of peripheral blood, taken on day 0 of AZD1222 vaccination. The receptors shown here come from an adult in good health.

CDR3 in DNA: TGCAGCTCAACTTTTGGTCACAAGACCGAGCAGTACTTC. The encoded protein is CSSTFGHKTEQYF. The chain couples TRBV29-1 to TRBJ2-7; D gene ambiguous. Germline-derived CDR1 and CDR2 are SQVTM and ANQGSEA. Trimming took 8 bases from V and 6 from J, leaving 20 bases between them. The CDR3 spans 13 residues.

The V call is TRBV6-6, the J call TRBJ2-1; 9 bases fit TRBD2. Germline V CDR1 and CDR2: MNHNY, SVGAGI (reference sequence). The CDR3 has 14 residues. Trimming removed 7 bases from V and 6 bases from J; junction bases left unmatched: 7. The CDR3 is CASNSGTSSNEQFF. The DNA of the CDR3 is TGTGCCAGCAATTCCGGGACTAGCAGCAATGAGCAGTTCTTC.

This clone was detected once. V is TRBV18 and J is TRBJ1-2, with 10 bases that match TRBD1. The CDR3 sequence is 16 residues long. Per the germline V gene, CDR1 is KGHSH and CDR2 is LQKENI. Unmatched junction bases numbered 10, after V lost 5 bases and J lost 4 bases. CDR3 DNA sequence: TGTGCCAGCTCATCGACGGGACAGGGGATCGCCTATGGCTACACCTTC. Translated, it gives CASSSTGQGIAYGYTF. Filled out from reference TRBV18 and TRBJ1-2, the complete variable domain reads NAGVMQNPRHLVRRRGQEARLRCSPMKGHSHVYWYRQLPEEGLKFMVYLQKENIIDESGMPKERFSAEFPKEGPSILRIQQVVRGDSAAYFCASSSTGQGIAYGYTFGSGTRLTVV.

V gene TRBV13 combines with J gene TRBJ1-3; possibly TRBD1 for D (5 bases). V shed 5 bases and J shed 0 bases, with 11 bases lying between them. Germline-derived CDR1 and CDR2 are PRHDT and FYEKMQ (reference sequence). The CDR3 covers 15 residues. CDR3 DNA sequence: TGTGCCAGCAGCCCACGGACATTCTCTGGAAACACCATATATTTT. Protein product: CASSPRTFSGNTIYF.

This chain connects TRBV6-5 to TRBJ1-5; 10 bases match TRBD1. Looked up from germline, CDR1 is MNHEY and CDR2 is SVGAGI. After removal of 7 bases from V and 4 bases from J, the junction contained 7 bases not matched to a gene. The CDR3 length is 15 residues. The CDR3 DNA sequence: TGTGCCAGCATCCGCGGGACAGGGGCAAATCAGCCCCAGCATTTT. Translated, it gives CASIRGTGANQPQHF.

The CDR3 nucleotides read TGTGCCAGCAGCTTGAGGACAGGGACGTACACTGAAGCTTTCTTT. As protein: CASSLRTGTYTEAFF. The rearrangement links TRBV7-2 to TRBJ1-1; 8 bases align to TRBD1. In germline, CDR1 is SGHTA, CDR2 FQGNSA. The J segment lost 3 bases and the V segment lost 3 bases, leaving 6 bases of the junction unmatched. The CDR3 totals 15 residues.

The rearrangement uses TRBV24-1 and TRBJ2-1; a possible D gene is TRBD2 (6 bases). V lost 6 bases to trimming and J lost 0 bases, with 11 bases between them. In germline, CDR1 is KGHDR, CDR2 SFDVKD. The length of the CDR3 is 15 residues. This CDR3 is CATSLGGNSYNEQFF. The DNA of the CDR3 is TGTGCCACCAGTCTCGGCGGGAACTCCTACAATGAGCAGTTCTTC.

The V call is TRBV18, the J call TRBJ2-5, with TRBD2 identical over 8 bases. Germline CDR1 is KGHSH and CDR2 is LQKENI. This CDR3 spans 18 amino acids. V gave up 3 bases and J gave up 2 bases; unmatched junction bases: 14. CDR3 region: CASSPRAGGPALQETQYF. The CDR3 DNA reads TGTGCCAGCTCACCCCGGGCGGGGGGCCCCGCCTTACAAGAGACCCAGTACTTC.

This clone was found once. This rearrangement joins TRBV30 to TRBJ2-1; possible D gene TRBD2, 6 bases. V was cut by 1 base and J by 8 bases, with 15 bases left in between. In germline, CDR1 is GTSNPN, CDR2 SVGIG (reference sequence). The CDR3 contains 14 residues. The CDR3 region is CAWSEGIGSDEQFF. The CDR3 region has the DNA TGTGCCTGGAGTGAGGGAATCGGGAGCGATGAGCAGTTCTTC.

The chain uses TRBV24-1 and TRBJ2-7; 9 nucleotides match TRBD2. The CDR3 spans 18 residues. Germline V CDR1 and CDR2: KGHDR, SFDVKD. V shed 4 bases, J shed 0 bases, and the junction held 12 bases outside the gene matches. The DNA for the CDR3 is TGTGCCACCAGTGACTTGAGGCCTAGCGGGGTGAACTCCTACGAGCAGTACGTC. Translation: CATSDLRPSGVNSYEQYV.

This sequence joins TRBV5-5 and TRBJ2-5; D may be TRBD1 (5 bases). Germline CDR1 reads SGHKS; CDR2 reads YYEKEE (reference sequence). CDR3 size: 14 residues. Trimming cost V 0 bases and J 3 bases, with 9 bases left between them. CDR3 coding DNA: TGTGCCAGCAGCTTGGGGACAACTAAAGAGACCCAGTACTTC. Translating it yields CASSLGTTKETQYF.

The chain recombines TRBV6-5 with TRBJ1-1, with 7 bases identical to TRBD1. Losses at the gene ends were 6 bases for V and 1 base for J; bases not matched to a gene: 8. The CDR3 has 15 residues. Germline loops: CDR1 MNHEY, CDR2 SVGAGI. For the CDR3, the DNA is TGTGCCAGCAGCCGAGGAACAGGGGCGAACACTGAAGCTTTCTTT. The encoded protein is CASSRGTGANTEAFF.

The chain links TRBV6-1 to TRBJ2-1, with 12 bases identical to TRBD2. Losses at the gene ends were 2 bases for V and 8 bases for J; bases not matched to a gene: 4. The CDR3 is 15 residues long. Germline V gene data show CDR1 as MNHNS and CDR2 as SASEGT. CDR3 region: CASSELAGGLDEQFF. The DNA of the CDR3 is TGTGCCAGCAGTGAACTAGCGGGAGGGTTGGATGAGCAGTTCTTC.

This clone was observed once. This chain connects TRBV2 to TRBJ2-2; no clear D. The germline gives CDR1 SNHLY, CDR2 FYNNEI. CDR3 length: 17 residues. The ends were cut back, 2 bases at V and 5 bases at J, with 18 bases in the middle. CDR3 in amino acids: CASSEYGSRVGTGELFF. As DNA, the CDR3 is TGTGCCAGCAGTGAATATGGCAGTAGGGTAGGGACCGGGGAGCTGTTTTTT.

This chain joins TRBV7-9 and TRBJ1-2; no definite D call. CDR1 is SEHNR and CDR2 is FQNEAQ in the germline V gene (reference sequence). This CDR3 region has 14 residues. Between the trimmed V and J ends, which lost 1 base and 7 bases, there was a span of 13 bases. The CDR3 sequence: CASSLEGIPRGYTF. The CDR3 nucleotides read TGTGCCAGCAGCTTAGAAGGGATCCCTCGTGGCTACACCTTC.

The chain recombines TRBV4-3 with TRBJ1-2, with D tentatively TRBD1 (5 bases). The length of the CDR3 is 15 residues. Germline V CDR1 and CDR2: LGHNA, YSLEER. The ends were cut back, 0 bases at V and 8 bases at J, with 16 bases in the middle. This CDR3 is CASSQDRGPPWGYTF. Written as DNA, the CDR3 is TGCGCCAGCAGCCAAGATAGGGGACCCCCTTGGGGCTACACCTTC.

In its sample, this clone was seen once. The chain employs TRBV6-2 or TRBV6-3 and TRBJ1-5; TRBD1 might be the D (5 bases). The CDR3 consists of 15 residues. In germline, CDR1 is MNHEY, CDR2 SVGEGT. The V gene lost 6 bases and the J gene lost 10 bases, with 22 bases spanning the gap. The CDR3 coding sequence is TGTGCCAGCAGCCGACCCCTGGGAGCCAGGGATCCCCAGCATTTT. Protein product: CASSRPLGARDPQHF.

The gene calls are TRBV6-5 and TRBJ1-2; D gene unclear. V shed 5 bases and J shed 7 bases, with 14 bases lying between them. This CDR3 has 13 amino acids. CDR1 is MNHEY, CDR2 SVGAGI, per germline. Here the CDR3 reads CASSTPGMVGYTF. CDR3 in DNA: TGTGCCAGCAGTACGCCGGGGATGGTTGGCTACACCTTC.

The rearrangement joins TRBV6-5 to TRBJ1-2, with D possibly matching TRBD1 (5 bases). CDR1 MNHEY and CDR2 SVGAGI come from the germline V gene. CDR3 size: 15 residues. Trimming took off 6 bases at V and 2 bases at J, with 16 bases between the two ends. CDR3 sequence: CASRPLVGPNYGYTF. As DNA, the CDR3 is TGTGCCAGCAGGCCGTTGGTGGGACCAAACTATGGCTACACCTTC.

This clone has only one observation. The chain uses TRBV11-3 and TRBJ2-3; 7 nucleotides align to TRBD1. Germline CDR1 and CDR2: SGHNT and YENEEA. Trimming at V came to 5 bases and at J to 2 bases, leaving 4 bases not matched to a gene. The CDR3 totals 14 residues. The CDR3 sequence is CASSRTGDTDTQYF. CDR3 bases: TGTGCCAGCAGCAGAACAGGGGACACAGATACGCAGTATTTT.